This T cell receptor beta chain was identified in a study of blood T cell repertoires in COVID-19. V shed 8 bases and J shed 3 bases, with 20 bases lying between them. In germline, CDR1 is SNHLY, CDR2 FYNNEI. The CDR3 is 16 residues long. The method was immunoSEQ multiplex PCR; TCRdb's version includes in-frame clones alone and lacks a portion of them. Altogether tens of thousands of clones are present, around 90% being singletons, with the ten largest covering over 5.5%. This clonotype was sampled from a man in his late teens or twenties with COVID-19, enrolled during active disease. The chain employs TRBV2 and TRBJ2-1, with a weak D call TRBD2 (6 bases). Input material: peripheral blood. The CDR3 protein is CASPRGETRGYNEQFF. CDR3 coding DNA: TGTGCCAGCCCCCGGGGCGAGACTAGAGGCTACAATGAGCAGTTCTTC. Full variable domain (missing parts from reference TRBV2 and TRBJ2-1): EPEVTQTPSHQVTQMGQEVILRCVPISNHLYFYWYRQILGQKVEFLVSFYNNEISEKSEIFDDQFSVERPDGSNFTLKIRSTKLEDSAMYFCASPRGETRGYNEQFFGPGTRLTVL.